This T cell receptor beta chain comes out of a study of T-cell reconstitution after alpha-beta-depleted transplantation in children. Unique molecular identifiers were used in preparing the TCRbeta library. TCRdb reprocessed the PCR reads via MiXCR and lists one record per CDR3 protein. There are 200,000 to 300,000 distinct CDR3 sequences in the sample; about 26% occur only once, and less than 3.5% lies in the top ten. Broader study findings: Roughly two months post-transplant, alpha-beta T cells reportedly originated from several hundred graft clones that had expanded. Surviving thymic progenitors and recipient T cells were the source of high TCRbeta diversity at day 60 in some patients.

Germline assignment: CDR1 DFQATT and CDR2 SNEGSKA (reference sequence). V was cut by 5 bases and J by 10 bases, with 18 bases left in between. CDR3 size: 13 residues. This clonotype was detected ten times or more. Its antigen is not identified. The sequencing used PBMCs, collected before TCRalphabeta/CD19-depleted stem cell transplant. The TCR was taken from a girl aged 2 to 9 with Fanconi anemia, due to receive a stem cell transplant. The V call is TRBV20-1, the J call TRBJ2-1; D gene uncertain. CDR3 residues: CSARTPDAQEQFF. CDR3 in DNA: TGCAGTGCTCGAACCCCGGACGCGCAAGAGCAGTTCTTC.